This is a list of T cell receptor beta chains from one sample in a study of long-term antiretroviral therapy in people with HIV. Produced via immunoSEQ multiplex PCR; TCRdb's table is partial and in-frame only. Of approximately 23,000 clones listed, around four fifths are singletons. This material consisted of unsorted PBMCs, taken about 6.1 years after starting antiretroviral therapy. The receptors were sampled from a man aged 25-45 years with HIV. Each CDR3 is given without its conserved first and last residue.

v_call cdr3_aa
TRBV7-8 ASSLGRWEKLF
TRBV7-7 ASSLGWANNEQF
TRBV18 ASSPVGEYEQY
TRBV7-3 ASSLASGGADTQY
TRBV28 ASSFATGGSEKLF
TRBV7-9 ASSRIPGVYEQF
TRBV2 ASSELGLGSKGYT
TRBV2 ASMGTGTSYEQY
TRBV18 ASSPGGGRQPQH
TRBV5-8 ASSTQRAYEQY
TRBV9 ASSQMSTRSYNEQF
TRBV7-2 ASSFGANYGYT
TRBV5-6 ASSLGGTSIETQY
TRBV7-9 ASSKGGDQPQH
TRBV9 ASSVEGENTIY
TRBV19 ASTLAGTEAF
TRBV5-4 ASSLQGFTAYQETQY
TRBV19 ASSLYPDRQGIAGELF
TRBV6-5 ASSTRETQY
TRBV28 ASSRPGTKAKLF
TRBV7-8 ASSLGTDTQY
TRBV4-1 ASSQVRGGDSPLH